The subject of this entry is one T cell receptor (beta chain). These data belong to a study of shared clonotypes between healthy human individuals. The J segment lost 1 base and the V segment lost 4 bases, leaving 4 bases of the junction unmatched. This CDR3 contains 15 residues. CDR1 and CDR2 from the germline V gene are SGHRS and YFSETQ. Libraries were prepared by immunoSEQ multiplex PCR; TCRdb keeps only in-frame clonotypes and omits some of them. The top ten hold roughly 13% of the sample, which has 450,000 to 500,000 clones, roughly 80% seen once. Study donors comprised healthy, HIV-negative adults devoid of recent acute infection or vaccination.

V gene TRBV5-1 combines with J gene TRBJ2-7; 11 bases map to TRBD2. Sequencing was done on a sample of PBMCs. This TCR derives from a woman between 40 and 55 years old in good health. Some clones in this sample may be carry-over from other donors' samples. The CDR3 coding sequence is TGCGCCAGCAGCCACCGGACTAGCGGGTCCTACGAGCAGTACTTC. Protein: CASSHRTSGSYEQYF.